The 6 T cell receptor beta chains in this list originate from one sample, sequenced in a study of T cells after yellow fever vaccination. TCRdb recomputed calls from the 5' RACE reads with MiXCR, one row per CDR3 protein. The sample includes some 420,000 distinct CDR3 sequences, around a sixth seen only once; the top ten take around 17%. This sample comprised PBMCs, obtained before the yellow fever booster vaccination. The receptor source for this set is a man younger than 35 who received the YFV17D yellow fever vaccine.

This clonotype was detected only once. This chain connects TRBV12-3 or TRBV12-4 to TRBJ1-5, with TRBD1 as a possible D gene (5 bases). Trimming pared 2 bases from V and 6 bases from J, leaving 11 bases between. This CDR3 has 14 residues. DNA of the CDR3: TGTGCCAGCAGTTTACGGGACGGCACTCAGCCCCAGCATTTT. Translating gives CASSLRDGTQPQHF.

The rearrangement links TRBV6-2 or TRBV6-3 to TRBJ1-6, with 10 bases that match TRBD1. Germline trimming cut 5 bases from V and 9 bases from J; bases unmatched to any gene: 10. Germline V CDR1 and CDR2: MNHEY, SVGEGT. CDR3 length: 16 amino acids. The CDR3 spells CASSHTGTGVVSPLHF. CDR3 in DNA: TGTGCCAGCAGTCATACCGGGACAGGGGTAGTTTCACCCCTCCACTTT.

The CDR3 here is CASSVSPGQGAYEQYF. CDR3 DNA: TGTGCCAGCAGCGTATCTCCAGGACAGGGGGCGTACGAGCAGTACTTC. This chain joins TRBV9 and TRBJ2-7, with 11 bases lining up with TRBD1. Germline-derived CDR1 and CDR2 are SGDLS and YYNGEE. The CDR3 length is 16 residues. The junction had 7 bases not matched to a gene; V was cut back by 1 base and J by 4 bases. Looking up the rest from reference TRBV9 and TRBJ2-7 gives the full variable domain: DSGVTQTPKHLITATGQRVTLRCSPRSGDLSVYWYQQSLDQGLQFLIQYYNGEERAKGNILERFSAQQFPDLHSELNLSSLELGDSALYFCASSVSPGQGAYEQYFGPGTRLTVT.

In its sample, this clonotype was seen a few times. V is TRBV7-3 and J is TRBJ2-3; D is uncertain. The germline V and J ends were trimmed by 3 bases and 8 bases, with 9 bases remaining between them. Looked up from germline, CDR1 is SGHTA and CDR2 is FQGTGA. CDR3 length: 12 amino acids. The CDR3 reads CASSLIDGTQYF. The DNA for the CDR3 is TGTGCCAGCAGCTTGATAGACGGTACGCAGTATTTT. Filled out from reference TRBV7-3 and TRBJ2-3, the complete variable domain reads GAGVSQTPSNKVTEKGKYVELRCDPISGHTALYWYRQSLGQGPEFLIYFQGTGAADDSGLPNDRFFAVRPEGSVSTLKIQRTERGDSAVYLCASSLIDGTQYFGPGTRLTVL.

The chain joins TRBV7-9 to TRBJ2-3, with TRBD2 identical over 7 bases. Germline trimming cut 2 bases from V and 5 bases from J; bases unmatched to any gene: 4. The CDR3 is made up of 14 amino acids. The germline V gene has CDR1 SEHNR and CDR2 FQNEAQ (reference sequence). The CDR3 DNA sequence: TGTGCCAGCAGCTTAACGGGGGGTCTAGATACGCAGTATTTT. As protein: CASSLTGGLDTQYF.

This chain connects TRBV24-1 to TRBJ1-5; D gene unclear. In germline, CDR1 is KGHDR, CDR2 SFDVKD. Trimming left V 5 bases short and J 2 bases short, with 9 bases between. There are 14 residues in the CDR3. The chain's CDR3 is CATSAPSGNQPQHF. The CDR3 coding sequence is TGTGCCACCAGTGCCCCCTCGGGCAATCAGCCCCAGCATTTT.